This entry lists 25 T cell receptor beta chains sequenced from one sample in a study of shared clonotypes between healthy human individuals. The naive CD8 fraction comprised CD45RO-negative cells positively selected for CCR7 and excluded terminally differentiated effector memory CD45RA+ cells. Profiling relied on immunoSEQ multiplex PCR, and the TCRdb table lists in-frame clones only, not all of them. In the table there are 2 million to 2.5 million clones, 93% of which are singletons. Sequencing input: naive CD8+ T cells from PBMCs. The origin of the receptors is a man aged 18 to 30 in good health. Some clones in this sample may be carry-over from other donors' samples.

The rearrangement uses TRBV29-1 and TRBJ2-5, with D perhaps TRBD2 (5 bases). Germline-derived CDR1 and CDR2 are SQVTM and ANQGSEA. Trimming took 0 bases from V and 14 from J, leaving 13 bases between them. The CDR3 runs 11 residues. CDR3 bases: TGCAGCGTTGAAGATACGAGCGGCAAATACTTC. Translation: CSVEDTSGKYF.

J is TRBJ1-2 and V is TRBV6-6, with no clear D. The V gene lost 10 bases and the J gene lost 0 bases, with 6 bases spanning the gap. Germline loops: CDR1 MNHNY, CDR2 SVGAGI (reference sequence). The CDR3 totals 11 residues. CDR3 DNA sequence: TGTGCCACAACTACTAACTATGGCTACACCTTC. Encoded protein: CATTTNYGYTF.

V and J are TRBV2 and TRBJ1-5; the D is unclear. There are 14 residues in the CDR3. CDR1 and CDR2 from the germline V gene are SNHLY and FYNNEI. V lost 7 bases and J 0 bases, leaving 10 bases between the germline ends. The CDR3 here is CASTSGYSNQPQHF. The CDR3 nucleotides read TGTGCCAGCACTTCAGGCTATAGCAATCAGCCCCAGCATTTT.

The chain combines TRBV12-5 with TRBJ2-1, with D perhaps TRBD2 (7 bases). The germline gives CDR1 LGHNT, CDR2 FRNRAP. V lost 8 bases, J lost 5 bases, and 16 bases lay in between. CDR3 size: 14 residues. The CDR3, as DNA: TGTGCTAGTAGGCGTGAGGGGGGGGACAATGAGCAGTTCTTC. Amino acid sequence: CASRREGGDNEQFF.

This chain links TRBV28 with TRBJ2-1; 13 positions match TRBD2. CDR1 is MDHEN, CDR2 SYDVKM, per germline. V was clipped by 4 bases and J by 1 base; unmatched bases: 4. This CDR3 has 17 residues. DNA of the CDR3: TGTGCCAGCAGTTCAGGGACTAGCGGGACGTCCTACAATGAGCAGTTCTTC. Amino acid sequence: CASSSGTSGTSYNEQFF. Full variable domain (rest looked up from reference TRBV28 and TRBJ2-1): DVKVTQSSRYLVKRTGEKVFLECVQDMDHENMFWYRQDPGLGLRLIYFSYDVKMKEKGDIPEGYSVSREKKERFSLILESASTNQTSMYLCASSSGTSGTSYNEQFFGPGTRLTVL.

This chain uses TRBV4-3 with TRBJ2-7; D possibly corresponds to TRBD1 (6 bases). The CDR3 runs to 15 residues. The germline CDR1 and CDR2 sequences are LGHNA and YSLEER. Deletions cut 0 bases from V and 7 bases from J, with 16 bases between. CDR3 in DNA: TGCGCCAGCAGCCAAGATGTGCCAGGGGATGGGGAGCAGTACTTC. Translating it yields CASSQDVPGDGEQYF.

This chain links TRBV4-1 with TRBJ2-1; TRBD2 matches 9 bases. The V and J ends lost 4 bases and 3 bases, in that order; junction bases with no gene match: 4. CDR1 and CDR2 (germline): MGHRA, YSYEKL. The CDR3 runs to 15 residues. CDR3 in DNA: TGCGCCAGCAGCCTCGGGACTAGCTTCTACAATGAGCAGTTCTTC. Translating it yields CASSLGTSFYNEQFF.

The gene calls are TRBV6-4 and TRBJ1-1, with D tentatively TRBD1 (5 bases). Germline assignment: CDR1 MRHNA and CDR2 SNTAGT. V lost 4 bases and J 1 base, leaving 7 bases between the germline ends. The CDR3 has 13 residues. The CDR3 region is CASSGGPNTEAFF. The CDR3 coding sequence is TGTGCCAGCAGTGGGGGACCGAACACTGAAGCTTTCTTT.

CDR3 protein: CASSSSGTGNEQYF. DNA for the CDR3: TGTGCCAGCAGCTCCTCAGGGACTGGTAACGAGCAGTACTTC. J is TRBJ2-7 and V is TRBV7-9; possibly TRBD2 for D (6 bases). Trimming stripped 4 bases from V and 5 bases from J, with 15 bases between. This CDR3 contains 14 residues. The germline gives CDR1 SEHNR, CDR2 FQNEAQ (reference sequence).

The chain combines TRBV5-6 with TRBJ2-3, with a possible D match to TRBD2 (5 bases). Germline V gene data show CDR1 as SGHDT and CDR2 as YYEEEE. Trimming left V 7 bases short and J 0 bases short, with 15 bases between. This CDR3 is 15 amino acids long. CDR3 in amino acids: CASAPWELSTDTQYF. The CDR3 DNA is TGTGCCAGCGCCCCCTGGGAGTTGAGCACAGATACGCAGTATTTT. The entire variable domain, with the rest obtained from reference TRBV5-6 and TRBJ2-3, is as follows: DAGVTQSPTHLIKTRGQQVTLRCSPKSGHDTVSWYQQALGQGPQFIFQYYEEEERQRGNFPDRFSGHQFPNYSSELNVNALLLGDSALYLCASAPWELSTDTQYFGPGTRLTVL.

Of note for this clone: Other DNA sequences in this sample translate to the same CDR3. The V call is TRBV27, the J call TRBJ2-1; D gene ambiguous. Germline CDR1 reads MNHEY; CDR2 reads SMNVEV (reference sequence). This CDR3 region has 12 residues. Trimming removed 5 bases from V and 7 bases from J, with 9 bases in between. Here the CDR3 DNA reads TGTGCCAGCAGTGCCCCCGGTAATGAGCAGTTCTTC. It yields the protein CASSAPGNEQFF.

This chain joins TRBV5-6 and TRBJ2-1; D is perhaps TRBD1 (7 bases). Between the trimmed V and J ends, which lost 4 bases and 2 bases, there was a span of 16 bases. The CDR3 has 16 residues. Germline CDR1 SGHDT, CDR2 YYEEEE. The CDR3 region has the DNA TGTGCCAGCAGCGGTGGGCGGGACAGCCCCTACAATGAGCAGTTCTTC. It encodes CASSGGRDSPYNEQFF.

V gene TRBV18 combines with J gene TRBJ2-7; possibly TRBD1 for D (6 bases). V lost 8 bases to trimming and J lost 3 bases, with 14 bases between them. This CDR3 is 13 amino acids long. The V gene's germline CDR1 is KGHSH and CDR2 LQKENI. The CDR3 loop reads CASTTGKDYEQYF. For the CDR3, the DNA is TGTGCCAGCACGACAGGCAAGGACTACGAGCAGTACTTC. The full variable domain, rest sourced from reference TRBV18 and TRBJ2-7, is NAGVMQNPRHLVRRRGQEARLRCSPMKGHSHVYWYRQLPEEGLKFMVYLQKENIIDESGMPKERFSAEFPKEGPSILRIQQVVRGDSAAYFCASTTGKDYEQYFGPGTRLTVT.

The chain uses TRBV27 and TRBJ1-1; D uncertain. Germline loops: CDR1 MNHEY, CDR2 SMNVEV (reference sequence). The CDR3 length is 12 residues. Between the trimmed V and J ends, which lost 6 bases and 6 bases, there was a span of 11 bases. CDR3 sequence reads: CASRPHPAEAFF. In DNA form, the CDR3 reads TGTGCCAGCAGACCTCACCCCGCTGAAGCTTTCTTT.

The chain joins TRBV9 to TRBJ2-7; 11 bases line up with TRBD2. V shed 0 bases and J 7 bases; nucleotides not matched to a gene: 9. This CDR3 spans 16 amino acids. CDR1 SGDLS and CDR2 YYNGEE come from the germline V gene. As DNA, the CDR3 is TGTGCCAGCAGCGTAGGGGAAACTAGCGGGAGTTGGGAGCAGTACTTC. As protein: CASSVGETSGSWEQYF.

DNA for the CDR3: TGTGCCAGCAGCCCTTTGGGGGCCAGGGAGCAGTACTTC. Translated: CASSPLGAREQYF. The chain is built from TRBV27 and TRBJ2-7; D is possibly TRBD1 (6 bases). The V and J ends lost 6 bases and 7 bases respectively, with 16 bases between them. The CDR3 covers 13 residues. The germline CDR1 and CDR2 sequences are MNHEY and SMNVEV (reference sequence).

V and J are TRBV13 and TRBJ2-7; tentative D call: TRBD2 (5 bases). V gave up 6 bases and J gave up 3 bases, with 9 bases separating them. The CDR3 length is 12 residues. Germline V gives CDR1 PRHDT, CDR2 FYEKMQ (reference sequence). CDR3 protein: CASRQSGYEQYF. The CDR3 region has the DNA TGTGCCAGCAGACAAAGCGGCTACGAGCAGTACTTC.

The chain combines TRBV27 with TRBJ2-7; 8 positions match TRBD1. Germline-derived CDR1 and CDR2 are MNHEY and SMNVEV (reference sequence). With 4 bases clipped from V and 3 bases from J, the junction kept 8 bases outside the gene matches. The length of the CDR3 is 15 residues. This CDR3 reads CASSYGQGRIYEQYF. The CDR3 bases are TGTGCCAGCAGTTACGGACAGGGTAGAATCTACGAGCAGTACTTC.

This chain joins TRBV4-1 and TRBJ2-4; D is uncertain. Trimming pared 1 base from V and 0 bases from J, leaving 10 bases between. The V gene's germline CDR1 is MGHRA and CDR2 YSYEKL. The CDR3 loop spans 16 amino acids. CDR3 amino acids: CASSQGRDLAKNIQYF. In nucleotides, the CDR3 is TGCGCCAGCAGCCAAGGTCGAGACTTAGCCAAAAACATTCAGTACTTC.

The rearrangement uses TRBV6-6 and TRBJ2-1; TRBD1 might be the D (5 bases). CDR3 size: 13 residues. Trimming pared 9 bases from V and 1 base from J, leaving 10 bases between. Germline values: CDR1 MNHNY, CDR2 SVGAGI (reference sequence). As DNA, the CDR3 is TGTGCCAGTGTTCAGGGATCCTACAATGAGCAGTTCTTC. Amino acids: CASVQGSYNEQFF.

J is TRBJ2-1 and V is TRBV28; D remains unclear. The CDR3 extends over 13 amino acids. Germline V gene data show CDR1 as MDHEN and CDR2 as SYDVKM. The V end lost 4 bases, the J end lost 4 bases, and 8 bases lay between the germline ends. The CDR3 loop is CASSSTDYNEQFF. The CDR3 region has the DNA TGTGCCAGCAGTTCGACGGATTACAATGAGCAGTTCTTC.

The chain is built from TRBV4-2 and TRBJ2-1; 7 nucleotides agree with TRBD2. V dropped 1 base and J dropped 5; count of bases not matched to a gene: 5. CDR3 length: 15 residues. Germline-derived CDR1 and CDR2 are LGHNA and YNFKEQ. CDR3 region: CASSQGGGRHNEQFF. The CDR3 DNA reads TGTGCCAGCAGCCAAGGGGGGGGACGTCACAATGAGCAGTTCTTC.

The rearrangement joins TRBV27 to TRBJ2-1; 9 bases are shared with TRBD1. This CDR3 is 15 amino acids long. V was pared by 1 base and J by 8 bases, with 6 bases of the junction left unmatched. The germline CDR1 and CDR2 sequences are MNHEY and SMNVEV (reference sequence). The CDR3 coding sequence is TGTGCCAGCAGTTTATGGACAGGGGCCTGGGATGAGCAGTTCTTC. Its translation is CASSLWTGAWDEQFF.

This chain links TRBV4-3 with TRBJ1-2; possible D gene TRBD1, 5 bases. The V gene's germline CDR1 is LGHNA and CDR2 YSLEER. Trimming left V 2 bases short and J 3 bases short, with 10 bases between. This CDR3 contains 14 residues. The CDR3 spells CASSQQGGHYGYTF. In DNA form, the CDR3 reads TGCGCCAGCAGCCAACAGGGAGGCCACTATGGCTACACCTTC.

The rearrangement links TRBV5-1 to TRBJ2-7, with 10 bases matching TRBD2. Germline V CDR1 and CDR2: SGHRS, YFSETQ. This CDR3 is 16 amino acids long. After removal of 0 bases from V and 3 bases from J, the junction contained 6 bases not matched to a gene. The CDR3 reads CASSLAGQREGYEQYF. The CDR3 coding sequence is TGCGCCAGCAGCTTGGCCGGACAGCGGGAGGGCTACGAGCAGTACTTC. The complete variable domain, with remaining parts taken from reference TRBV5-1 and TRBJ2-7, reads KAGVTQTPRYLIKTRGQQVTLSCSPISGHRSVSWYQQTPGQGLQFLFEYFSETQRNKGNFPGRFSGRQFSNSRSEMNVSTLELGDSALYLCASSLAGQREGYEQYFGPGTRLTVT.